The subject of this entry is one TCR beta chain. Its target antigen remains unknown. Base qualities are not at hand, and no much larger clone is one base apart. Library preparation employed the immunoSEQ multiplex PCR assay. For the multiplex PCR, a mixture combining 60 forward primers for TCR Vbeta segments and 13 reverse primers for TCR Jbeta segments was used. The CDR3 region of rearranged TCR beta genes was amplified from genomic DNA by a multiplex PCR assay. The Illumina HiSeq System was used to sequence the amplified TCR beta libraries as 87-base-pair reads. In the paper's pipeline: In a later analysis, some 80 million unique TCR beta chains were counted across the approximately 640 repertoires, and roughly 9.9 million of these chains were shared by at least two donors. A nearest-neighbor algorithm error-corrected the raw reads and collapsed the reads into unique sequences, merging closely related sequences to remove PCR and sequencing errors. To assign V, D and J gene segments, CDR3 sequences were aligned to IMGT reference sequences. Each retained sequence needed at least a six-nucleotide match to both a V gene segment and a J gene segment. Rearrangements were classified as productive when the CDR3 lacked stop codons and remained in frame with V and J, and all other rearrangements were classified as non-productive. CDR3 was defined according to IMGT convention as the region running from the second conserved V-encoded cysteine to the conserved J-encoded phenylalanine. In an earlier analysis of 587 of the donors, sequences lacking an unambiguous match to a single V gene segment were excluded. An earlier analysis of fewer than 750 of the donors called V segments functional above 56.7% productive rearrangements and segregating when the between-donor standard deviation exceeded 5%. A statistical classification framework was built to diagnose cytomegalovirus status from the catalog of TCR beta chain sequences. In a later analysis, TCR nucleotide sequences were compared against IMGT/GENE-DB human TR gene sequences so that V and J genes could be assigned. A later analysis assigned CDR3 sequences and most-parsimonious VDJ recombination scenarios with the TCRdist pipeline. In a later analysis, each TCR beta chain was defined by its CDR3 amino acid sequence together with its V-gene family, and reads lacking a unique V-gene family were excluded. To address suspected cross-contamination and a sequencing artifact, a later analysis removed under 600 highly shared, low-generation-probability nucleotide sequences. In a later analysis, a clonal expansion index for each public chain was calculated from normalized within-repertoire ranks of inferred template counts. Generation probabilities in a later analysis came from a VDJ recombination model fitted to out-of-frame rearrangements, and those results were checked against IGoR. Hypergeometric tests were used in a later analysis to score TCR-TCR, TCR-HLA and TCR-CMV co-occurrence, with a repertoire-size bias correction applied to the TCR pairs. To estimate false discovery rates, a later analysis permuted the HLA or CMV assignments 20 times. In a later analysis, co-occurring TCRs were grouped using DBSCAN, and TCRdist sequence similarity was added for clustering within HLA-allele-positive subsets. Repertoires with fewer than 30,000 or more than 120,000 public chains, plus five repertoires with anomalous nucleotide sharing, were excluded from co-occurrence clustering. TCRdb provides this immuneACCESS table in a form limited to in-frame rearrangements. Some clones are lacking; in checked studies, under half of them reflect an unresolved V gene, and why the rest are absent is not known. V, J and clone size are taken as reported in that table, and D and trimming were inferred from the DNA itself. Present in this sample are under 150,000 clones, 9% to 10% of which were seen just once. The top ten clones comprise less than 4% of the sample.

These data are taken from a study of cytomegalovirus exposure and HLA in healthy donors (dated 2017 in TCRdb). A note on the overall study: An earlier analysis of roughly 500 of the donors reported approximately 270 Gb of sequence data and 117 million unique TCR beta sequences from about 200 million T cells. An earlier analysis of roughly 600 of the donors used high-throughput TCR beta sequencing to judge whether each TCR beta V gene segment behaved as functional or pseudogenic. About 320 gigabases of sequencing data and tens of millions of unique TCR sequences were included in an early release covering about 700 HLA-typed donors. The study profiled the T cell repertoires of more than 500 subjects by immunosequencing and related them to cytomegalovirus serostatus. Alongside the repertoire data, information on donor age, sex, ethnicity and CMV serostatus was compiled. The number of donors typed differed by locus, with about 620-630 for A, B, C, DRB1 and DQB1, 522 for DQA1, some 570 for DPA1, and some 470 for DPB1. Rather than drawing on any new phenotypic data, the later analysis identified candidate immune exposures from TCR beta sequences and the way those sequences occurred across donors. Besides the first cohort of more than 650 subjects, a separate validation cohort made up of around 120 different subjects was used. To predict cytomegalovirus infection status, the study brought together high-throughput TCR immunosequencing, statistical association of individual TCRs with disease status, and machine learning. A later analysis re-examined previously published TCR beta repertoires from more than 600 donors and added high-resolution HLA genotyping to investigate patterns of TCR occurrence. Every repertoire in the discovery cohort had been generated on one and the same sequencing platform. HLA typing included class I and class II loci at four-digit resolution. The aim of the study was to test whether cataloging public T cell receptors could identify signatures of past pathogen exposure. Roughly five DR-DQ haplotypes were handled as single units for association and clustering, since linkage in the cohort was strong. Genome-wide SNP genotypes for about three fifths of the roughly 670 donors were used in a later genetic analysis, which treated that subset as a discovery cohort. On average, roughly 200,000 unique TCR beta nucleotide sequences were sequenced per donor among roughly 430 genotyped donors of the cohort, with around 19% of those sequences being non-productive. Of the 300 to 450 genotyped donors, less than 90% were placed in the genetic ancestry cluster associated with self-reported Caucasian donors.

Counted from cysteine to phenylalanine, this CDR3 has 16 amino acids. Kept here is only the CDR3 DNA, which spans 48 bases and is read in frame from base 1. The germline V end is reduced by 7 bases and the J end by 2 bases; junction bases left unmatched: 12. CDR1 and CDR2, per the germline V gene, are LGHNT and FRNRAP. The full study reports these points: Correlated functional status among segregating V segments might reflect linkage disequilibrium, but an unknown experimental factor could not be ruled out. The 87-base-pair reads could not distinguish some IMGT-functional V segments, including TRBV6-2 and TRBV6-3, so those segments were excluded. In this cohort, only TCR beta chains were sequenced, and detectable features were limited by the absence of alpha or paired-chain data. According to a later analysis, parvovirus B19, influenza, CMV and Epstein-Barr virus appeared linked to several top co-occurrence clusters. A total of about 150 TCR beta chains were listed by the study as associated with cytomegalovirus. Assigning TCR associations to individual alleles was difficult when HLA alleles, especially DR and DQ, strongly co-occurred. According to a later analysis, TCR association rates differed among HLA loci, with DRB1 alleles showing the most associated TCRs and HLA-C alleles showing the fewest. An association between a missense DCLRE1C variant and V-gene and J-gene trimming of TCR beta chains was found in a later genetic analysis and replicated in an independent cohort. Because counts were too low, roughly 16 rarely observed V segments, including chromosome 9 orphons, were left out of the earlier analysis of several hundred of the donors. Sequencing depth was assumed to be roughly uniform across donors in the presence/absence analyses, though that assumption may not hold. In vitro tests confirmed that a few of the cytomegalovirus-associated TCR beta chains recognize cytomegalovirus antigens. In a later analysis, HLA-associated TCR beta chains were found to be more clonally expanded and to have lower generation probabilities than equally common non-associated chains. The classifier was reported to diagnose cytomegalovirus status with high specificity and sensitivity in both the original cohort and the validation cohort. In an earlier analysis of about 540 of the donors, most TCR beta V segments were observed in productive rearrangements about 90% or about 30% of the time, broadly matching IMGT annotations. A later genetic analysis reported fewer N-insertions in productive TCRs among donors in an Asian-associated ancestry cluster than the approximately 700-donor mean. A group of highly shared sequence variants was considered likely to be a technical artifact of the sequencing pipeline. HLA typing was unavailable for some donors at each locus, so association tests used only the typed subset. For the cohort, immune exposure information was limited to CMV serostatus. Specific HLA alleles were associated with 15,000 to 20,000 TCR beta sequences at a false discovery rate of 0.05 in a later analysis. The authors suggested that the approach could potentially be generalized to other disease states and immunological phenotypes. According to a later analysis, most CMV-associated TCR beta chains appeared to be HLA-restricted, and the HLA associations seemed to be driven largely by CMV exposure. Most TCR sequences were observed very rarely across donors, whereas some public TCRs were present in many individuals. A further reported finding was that TCR beta sequences accurately predicted the HLA-A and HLA-B alleles for most subjects in the first cohort.

The cohort comprised approximately 700 healthy bone marrow donors. Cohort members were all nominally healthy when sampled, although unrecorded immune exposures were likely present. The donor was CMV seronegative and belonged to the group of several hundred seronegative cohort members. A peripheral blood sample was collected from each donor, and TCR beta sequencing was performed on peripheral blood mononuclear cells. Genomic DNA was extracted from the blood cell samples with the Qiagen DNeasy Blood Extraction Kit. The origin of this receptor is a man aged 25 to 45 in good health and CMV-seronegative. The sample comprised PBMCs. The chain is encoded by TRBV12-5 joined to TRBJ2-7, with 9 bases matching TRBD1. The CDR3 reads CASDKRQGGLTYEQYF. The sequence in DNA is TGTGCTAGTGATAAGAGACAGGGGGGGTTAACCTACGAGCAGTACTTC.